The next 20 T cell receptor beta chains were all read from a single sample in a study of blood T cell repertoires in COVID-19. Repertoires were generated with immunoSEQ multiplex PCR, while TCRdb's copy carries only in-frame clones and drops some. Of some 180,000 clones listed, roughly 80% are singletons. Sequencing used peripheral blood. The receptors originated from a woman in her thirties or forties with COVID-19, enrolled during active disease.

This chain connects TRBV7-3 to TRBJ2-7; 9 bases fit TRBD1. V was clipped by 2 bases and J by 4 bases; unmatched bases: 6. Germline assignment: CDR1 SGHTA and CDR2 FQGTGA. The CDR3 covers 15 residues. The CDR3 sequence: CASSLGQGPRYEQYF. The CDR3 DNA is TGTGCCAGCAGCTTAGGACAGGGGCCCAGGTACGAGCAGTACTTC.

This chain uses TRBV7-2 with TRBJ1-3, with D hard to call. Trimming removed 1 base from V and 0 bases from J, with 10 bases in between. Germline-derived CDR1 and CDR2 are SGHTA and FQGNSA. This CDR3 is 16 amino acids long. Here the CDR3 DNA reads TGTGCCAGCAGCTTAGACCCGGGGAGCTCTGGAAACACCATATATTTT. This translates into CASSLDPGSSGNTIYF.

The CDR3 spells CASSQAGDYTGTGNTIYF. The CDR3 DNA is TGTGCCAGCAGCCAAGCGGGGGACTATACAGGGACTGGAAACACCATATATTTT. V gene TRBV14 combines with J gene TRBJ1-3; a possible D gene is TRBD1 (6 bases). With 1 base removed from V and 2 bases from J, the gap between germline ends came to 18 bases. Germline values: CDR1 SGHDN, CDR2 FVKESK. This CDR3 has 18 residues.

The J gene is TRBJ2-3, the V gene TRBV7-2; TRBD2 agrees at 11 bases. Germline CDR1 reads SGHTA; CDR2 reads FQGNSA. The CDR3 consists of 16 residues. With 6 bases clipped from V and 1 base from J, the junction kept 6 bases outside the gene matches. This CDR3 is CASRHTSGGGTDTQYF. DNA of the CDR3: TGTGCCAGCAGACATACTAGCGGGGGAGGCACAGATACGCAGTATTTT.

This clone was found a few times. The chain joins TRBV21-1 to TRBJ2-5; no check of the table's D call, TRBD2, against the DNA was made. TRBV21-1 is a listed pseudogene. The CDR3 runs 13 residues. CDR3 DNA: TGTGCCAGCAGCCTCCACCCGCGAGAGACCCAGTACTTC. Translation gives CASSLHPRETQYF.

The chain combines TRBV18 with TRBJ2-3; D perhaps matches TRBD1 (7 bases). Germline V gives CDR1 KGHSH, CDR2 LQKENI. The CDR3 runs to 16 residues. V was clipped by 1 base and J by 4 bases, with 15 bases between them. CDR3 coding DNA: TGTGCCAGCTCACCACTCCAGGGGGGAGGCCCAGATACGCAGTATTTT. Translation gives CASSPLQGGGPDTQYF.

This clone showed up just once. The chain employs TRBV18 and TRBJ2-7, with D unclear. The germline gives CDR1 KGHSH, CDR2 LQKENI. This CDR3 region has 14 residues. Trimming left V 3 bases short and J 3 bases short, with 12 bases between. CDR3 nucleotide sequence: TGTGCCAGCTCACCTCCCGGAGAATTCTACGAGCAGTACTTC. Its translation: CASSPPGEFYEQYF.

The table lists this clone with a few counts. The chain links TRBV4-1 to TRBJ2-2, with D possibly being TRBD2 (6 bases). The CDR3 runs to 17 residues. CDR1 and CDR2 (germline): MGHRA, YSYEKL. Trimming removed 0 bases from V and 0 bases from J, with 11 bases in between. The CDR3 nucleotides read TGCGCCAGCAGCCAAGACGTGGGCGGGGCGAACACCGGGGAGCTGTTTTTT. As protein: CASSQDVGGANTGELFF.

CDR3 in amino acids: CASSLTDMYEQYF. CDR3 in DNA: TGTGCCAGCAGTTTGACGGACATGTACGAGCAGTACTTC. The V gene is TRBV27, the J gene TRBJ2-7, with D tentatively TRBD1 (5 bases). The CDR3 extends over 13 amino acids. The V end lost 3 bases, the J end lost 4 bases, and 10 bases lay between the germline ends. The germline gives CDR1 MNHEY, CDR2 SMNVEV (reference sequence).

This clone was seen more than once but under ten times. V gene TRBV7-2 combines with J gene TRBJ2-2; 8 bases line up with TRBD2. The CDR3 is 16 amino acids. V lost 2 bases, J lost 7 bases, and 9 bases stayed unmatched. CDR1 SGHTA and CDR2 FQGNSA come from the germline V gene. The CDR3 bases are TGTGCCAGCAGCTTAACGGGGGGGCCCGGATTCGGGGAGCTGTTTTTT. It translates to CASSLTGGPGFGELFF.

The chain combines TRBV7-6 with TRBJ1-6, with D possibly matching TRBD1 (6 bases). Germline CDR1 reads SGHVS; CDR2 reads FNYEAQ. Trimming stripped 3 bases from V and 8 bases from J, with 14 bases between. The CDR3 consists of 15 residues. The CDR3 spells CASSFATDSDSPLHF. DNA for the CDR3: TGTGCCAGCAGCTTTGCAACGGACAGTGATTCACCCCTCCACTTT.

This sequence joins TRBV2 and TRBJ2-3; 12 nucleotides match TRBD2. Germline V gives CDR1 SNHLY, CDR2 FYNNEI. The CDR3 has 14 residues. The ends lost 5 bases at V and 6 bases at J; junction bases unmatched: 3. Here the CDR3 reads CASSHTSGRDTQYF. The CDR3 DNA follows: TGTGCCAGCAGTCATACTAGCGGGAGGGATACGCAGTATTTT.

This chain joins TRBV5-1 and TRBJ1-5; D uncertain. Germline values: CDR1 SGHRS, CDR2 YFSETQ. Trimming took 1 base from V and 0 from J, leaving 8 bases between them. CDR3 length: 15 amino acids. CDR3 sequence (DNA): TGCGCCAGCAGCTTGAATTCAGGTAGCAATCAGCCCCAGCATTTT. Residues: CASSLNSGSNQPQHF.

This chain joins TRBV7-7 and TRBJ2-7; 10 nucleotides align to TRBD2. Germline trimming cut 0 bases from V and 6 bases from J; bases unmatched to any gene: 2. Germline assignment: CDR1 SSHAT and CDR2 FNYEAQ (reference sequence). This CDR3 spans 14 amino acids. CDR3 protein: CASSLARTSGEQYF. The CDR3 coding sequence is TGTGCCAGCAGCTTAGCCCGGACTAGCGGCGAGCAGTACTTC.

Turning to this clone: Other DNA sequences within the sample encode an identical CDR3. The gene calls are TRBV30 and TRBJ1-2, with no clear D. The CDR3 extends over 11 amino acids. Trimming removed 3 bases from V and 1 base from J, with 3 bases in between. Germline loops: CDR1 GTSNPN, CDR2 SVGIG (reference sequence). The CDR3: CAWSLNYGYTF. Written as DNA, the CDR3 is TGTGCCTGGAGCCTTAACTATGGCTACACCTTC. The full variable domain, rest sourced from reference TRBV30 and TRBJ1-2, is SQTIHQWPATLVQPVGSPLSLECTVEGTSNPNLYWYRQAAGRGLQLLFYSVGIGQISSEVPQNLSASRPQDRQFILSSKKLLLSDSGFYLCAWSLNYGYTFGSGTRLTVV.

This sequence joins TRBV6-5 and TRBJ1-3; 7 bases match TRBD1. Germline V lookup: CDR1 MNHEY, CDR2 SVGAGI. The CDR3 length is 15 residues. After removal of 6 bases from V and 2 bases from J, the junction contained 7 bases not matched to a gene. CDR3 nucleotide sequence: TGTGCCAGCAGAGCAAGCACAGGGGCTGGAAACACCATATATTTT. Encoded protein: CASRASTGAGNTIYF.

The table lists this clone with a count of one. The CDR3 DNA is TGTGCCAGCAGCCAACAGGGGGCCGGGGAGCTGTTTTTT. This sequence encodes CASSQQGAGELFF. The rearrangement joins TRBV3-1 (or the pseudogene TRBV3-2) to TRBJ2-2; 7 positions match TRBD1. V was clipped by 2 bases and J by 6 bases; unmatched bases: 0. The CDR3 is 13 residues long. Germline CDR1 is LGHDT and CDR2 is YNNKEL (reference sequence).

V gene TRBV6-2 or TRBV6-3 combines with J gene TRBJ1-2, with unresolved D. From germline, CDR1 is MNHEY and CDR2 SVGEGT. Trimming pared 4 bases from V and 6 bases from J, leaving 15 bases between. This CDR3 has 14 amino acids. Here the CDR3 DNA reads TGTGCCAGCAGTTCCAATCTGAAGGCGGATGGCTACACCTTC. Translating gives CASSSNLKADGYTF.

About this clone: Additional DNA sequences in this sample encode the identical CDR3. This rearrangement joins TRBV12-3 or TRBV12-4 to TRBJ2-5; TRBD1 is a possible D gene (5 bases). CDR3 length: 11 residues. Trimming pared 6 bases from V and 5 bases from J, leaving 7 bases between. The CDR3 sequence is CASSYRETQYF. In DNA form, the CDR3 reads TGTGCCAGCAGCTACAGGGAGACCCAGTACTTC.

The V gene is TRBV28, the J gene TRBJ2-5; 11 positions match TRBD1. V lost 6 bases to trimming and J lost 3 bases; unmatched junction nucleotides: 6. The CDR3 consists of 15 residues. In germline, CDR1 is MDHEN, CDR2 SYDVKM. The CDR3 nucleotides read TGTGCCAGCAGGGGGACAGGGGGATCAGAAGAGACCCAGTACTTC. This gives the protein CASRGTGGSEETQYF. The whole variable domain, filled in from reference TRBV28 and TRBJ2-5, reads DVKVTQSSRYLVKRTGEKVFLECVQDMDHENMFWYRQDPGLGLRLIYFSYDVKMKEKGDIPEGYSVSREKKERFSLILESASTNQTSMYLCASRGTGGSEETQYFGPGTRLLVL.